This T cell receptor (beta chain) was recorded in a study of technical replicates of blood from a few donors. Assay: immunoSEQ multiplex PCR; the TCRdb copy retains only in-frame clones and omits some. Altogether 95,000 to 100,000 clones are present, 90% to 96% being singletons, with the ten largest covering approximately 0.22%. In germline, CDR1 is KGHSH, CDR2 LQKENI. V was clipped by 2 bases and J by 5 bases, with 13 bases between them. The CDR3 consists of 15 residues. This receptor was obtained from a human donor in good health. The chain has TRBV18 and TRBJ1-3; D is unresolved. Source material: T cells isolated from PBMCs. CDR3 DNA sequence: TGTGCCAGCTCACCAGTAGAGGGAAGGAGAAACACCATATATTTT. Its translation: CASSPVEGRRNTIYF.